The rows below give T cell receptor beta chains drawn from one sample of a study of T cell responses to AZD1222 COVID-19 vaccine. The repertoire was sequenced with immunoSEQ multiplex PCR; TCRdb's copy has only in-frame clones and lacks some. The sample holds under 200,000 clones, more than 75% seen once. Sequencing was performed on peripheral blood, taken 28 days after the second AZD1222 dose. Every receptor here comes from an adult who received the AZD1222 COVID-19 vaccine. CDR3s include the opening cysteine and the closing phenylalanine or tryptophan. Fields, in order: clone size, V gene, CDR3 protein. A row's size may be missing; if present it is once, few, many or a size class.

NA | TRBV4-3 | CASSQEGTSTDTQYF
once | TRBV7-9 | CASSTGTSGNGEFF
NA | TRBV27 | CASSFDRGRATQYF
NA | TRBV28 | CASKQSNEKLFF
NA | TRBV5-6 | CASSIAGTGSYNEQFF
NA | TRBV14 | CASSQSTGGSPLHF
few | TRBV10-3 | CAMAGVANTGELFF
NA | TRBV3-1/TRBV3-2 | CASSGVPGQGLNTEAFF
NA | TRBV19 | CASSLGGGTDTQYF
NA | TRBV9 | CASSVGGGPEGQYF
NA | TRBV7-9 | CASSLKVHEQYF
few | TRBV5-1 | CASRGGTGANYGYTF
NA | TRBV18 | CASSPVGGGISNQPQHF
NA | TRBV4-2 | CASSQDQGSSYEQYF
NA | TRBV5-4 | CASSAPGRPGRDASYEQYF
once | TRBV5-1 | CASSFDGSASYEQYF
NA | TRBV23-1 | CASSQRPESYEQYF
NA | TRBV6-5 | CASSYALAGGTQYF
NA | TRBV6-5 | CASSSPWTSDREQFF
NA | TRBV6-4 | CASSEARGEKLFF
NA | TRBV7-2 | CASSRPAVDTQYF
NA | TRBV4-3 | CASSQDKSWGNEQFF
NA | TRBV24-1 | CATSEPGLAGTYNEQFF
NA | TRBV5-5 | CASSWTSGRYEQFF
few | TRBV5-4 | CASSSPGTKYYNEQFF
once | TRBV28 | CASLTGGTEAFF
NA | TRBV18 | CASSLTRDTFSGNTIYF
NA | TRBV7-2 | CASSLGQGPGELFF
NA | TRBV30 | CAWSHPGPSRNEQFF
NA | TRBV9 | CASSVEKRDYGYTF
NA | TRBV9 | CASSPGTGVNSPLHF
NA | TRBV27 | CASSFAGPVLNTGELFF
NA | TRBV13 | CASSPGQAEKLFF
NA | TRBV11-2 | CASSSRGASGLFGGQYF
NA | TRBV9 | CASSVGGVSTDTQYF
NA | TRBV28 | CASSGGRASGEQYF
once | TRBV7-9 | CASSVGGLVQETQYF
NA | TRBV19 | CASSDRPNTEAFF
NA | TRBV20-1 | CSASTAIDNSPLHF
NA | TRBV5-4 | CASSLDRVDSPLHF
NA | TRBV2 | CASNKGQETQYF
NA | TRBV29-1 | CSVEREQNEQFF
NA | TRBV9 | CASDRGLRAGELFF